This is a list of T cell receptor beta chains from one sample in a study of blood T cells in healthy people across ages. TCRdb called the 5' RACE reads again in MiXCR, with one record for every CDR3 protein. This sample has fewer than 2,000,000 distinct CDR3 sequences; about two fifths occur once, and the top ten carry about 23%. Material: blood. The receptor set was obtained from a human donor in good health. CDR3s include the opening cysteine and the closing phenylalanine or tryptophan.

>TRBV7-2|-
CASSPRTGDAYEQYF
>TRBV7-2|TRBJ2-5
CASSRSGLAYETQYF
>TRBV20-1|TRBJ2-7
CSAGTGATYEQYF
>TRBV6-6|TRBJ1-5
CASSYGTSGQPQHF
>TRBV3-1|TRBJ2-3
CASSHDTDLTDTQYF
>TRBV4-3|-
CASCQRGFGQGKNEQYF
>TRBV7-8|TRBJ2-3
CASGLAYTSTDTQYF
>TRBV20-1|TRBJ2-3
CSARKQGSTDTQYF
>TRBV5-6|TRBJ2-5
CASSFPSRDQETQYF
>TRBV7-9|TRBJ1-1
CASSLRGGDMNTEAFF
>TRBV15|-
CATSREGQGIEQYF
>TRBV28|TRBJ1-2
CASRQMVETYGYTF
>TRBV24-1|TRBJ2-1
CATSDLGGYNSYNEQFF
>TRBV15|TRBJ2-1
CATSRDRGCQETQFF
>TRBV29-1|TRBJ1-2
CSVEEGAKDGYTF
>TRBV5-1|TRBJ1-2
CASSLVAGPTYGYTF
>TRBV6-2/TRBV6-3|TRBJ2-1
CASSYSRLEQFF
>TRBV2|TRBJ1-1
CASKGRQVRTEAFF
>TRBV7-3|TRBJ1-5
CASSPGRVAPQHF
>TRBV6-2/TRBV6-3|TRBJ2-5
CASSYSTFGSGGSQETQYF
>TRBV10-3|TRBJ2-5
CAIRPGTGLETQYF
>TRBV4-1|TRBJ2-7
CASSQKWTGDLPYEQYF
>TRBV3-1|TRBJ2-3
CASSHRSADTQYF
>TRBV20-1|TRBJ2-7
CSAIRRGYEQYF
>TRBV28|TRBJ1-6
CASSLWRDAFNSPLHF
>TRBV4-3|TRBJ2-7
CASSIGISGSYEQYF
>TRBV4-2|TRBJ2-7
CASSQVTGSSYEQYF
>TRBV7-2|TRBJ2-1
CASSPVMARTSYNEQFF
>TRBV7-9|TRBJ1-2
CASSSSDGRFYGYTF
>TRBV15|TRBJ2-3
CATSSIYPGAREQRSTDTQYF
>TRBV12-3/TRBV12-4|TRBJ1-5
CASTNTGMGQPQHF
>TRBV5-1|TRBJ2-1
CASSSSPAGLAGTYNEQFF
>TRBV28|TRBJ1-2
CASSLTASGGYTF
>TRBV20-1|TRBJ2-5
CSAREGGGKETQYF
>TRBV20-1|TRBJ2-3
CSALGTSSTDTQYF